This is a list of T cell receptor beta chains from one sample in a study of graft-versus-host responses after intestinal transplantation. The assay was immunoSEQ multiplex PCR, and TCRdb's table has in-frame clones only and misses some. Found here are nearly 95,000 clones, roughly 91% of them singletons; the top ten hold about 2%. Which antigens these TCRs recognize remains unknown. Here the sequenced sample was unstimulated CD8+ T cells sorted from spleen or lymph node cells, taken before intestinal transplant. The receptors were sampled from a human donor who received an intestinal transplant. Each CDR3 is given with its conserved first and last residue. Each record gives: clone size, D gene, J gene, V gene, CDR3 DNA, CDR3 protein. The D gene is left open where the match is weak. Size is stated for part of the rows, as once, few or many counts, or as a class when the clone is expanded.

size: .
D: TRBD2
J: TRBJ2-3
V: TRBV4-3
DNA: TGCGCCAGCAGCCAAGCCAGCGGGGGTACTAGCACAGATACGCAGTATTTT
CDR3: CASSQASGGTSTDTQYF

size: .
D: .
J: TRBJ1-1
V: TRBV15
DNA: TGTGCCACCAGCAGAGATCGGGGGGGAGGCACTGAAGCTTTCTTT
CDR3: CATSRDRGGGTEAFF

size: .
D: TRBD1
J: TRBJ1-1
V: TRBV6-1
DNA: TGTGCCAGCCTGAAACAGGGGGCATCAGAAGCTTTCTTT
CDR3: CASLKQGASEAFF

size: .
D: .
J: TRBJ2-3
V: TRBV27
DNA: TGTGCCAGCACCCCCCTAGGGGGGGAGAGCACAGATACGCAGTATTTT
CDR3: CASTPLGGESTDTQYF

size: .
D: .
J: TRBJ2-1
V: TRBV5-1
DNA: TGCGCCAGCAGCTCCGGACTATCTAGCTCCTACAATGAGCAGTTCTTC
CDR3: CASSSGLSSSYNEQFF

size: .
D: .
J: TRBJ1-2
V: TRBV19
DNA: TGTGCCAGTACCACCCGTGGGAGTAACTATGGCTACACCTTC
CDR3: CASTTRGSNYGYTF

size: .
D: TRBD1
J: TRBJ1-1
V: TRBV11-3
DNA: TGTGCCAGCAGCTTAGTTGTGGGACAGGTCACTGAAGCTTTCTTT
CDR3: CASSLVVGQVTEAFF

size: .
D: TRBD1
J: TRBJ2-1
V: TRBV4-3
DNA: TGCGCCAGCAGCCTCTACATGGGGACAGCGAACAATGAGCAGTTCTTC
CDR3: CASSLYMGTANNEQFF

size: .
D: .
J: TRBJ2-1
V: TRBV7-9
DNA: TGTGCCAGCAGCTTTTTACTGGGGGACAATGGGCAGTTCTTC
CDR3: CASSFLLGDNGQFF

size: .
D: TRBD1
J: TRBJ2-3
V: TRBV6-6
DNA: TGTGCCAGCAGTTCCCACCGAGGACAGGGCTTTGGTACGCAGTATTTT
CDR3: CASSSHRGQGFGTQYF

size: .
D: .
J: TRBJ2-5
V: TRBV4-3
DNA: TGCGCCAGCAGCCAAGATAAGGACTACCTCGGAGAGACCCAGTACTTC
CDR3: CASSQDKDYLGETQYF

size: .
D: .
J: TRBJ1-2
V: TRBV6-5
DNA: TGTGCCAGCAGTTGGTGGCAGGGAAATGGCTACACCTTC
CDR3: CASSWWQGNGYTF

size: .
D: TRBD2
J: TRBJ2-1
V: TRBV30
DNA: TGTGCCTGGAGTAATGCGGGGGGGTACAATGAGCAGTTCTTC
CDR3: CAWSNAGGYNEQFF

size: .
D: .
J: TRBJ1-5
V: TRBV7-8
DNA: TGTGCCAGCAGCCAAGATTCCTACAGGGCCTGGCAGCCCCAGCATTTT
CDR3: CASSQDSYRAWQPQHF

size: .
D: TRBD2
J: TRBJ2-2
V: TRBV4-1
DNA: TGCGCCAGCAGCCAGGGCCCGGGACTAGCGGGCACCGGGGAGCTGTTTTTT
CDR3: CASSQGPGLAGTGELFF

size: few
D: TRBD1
J: TRBJ2-7
V: TRBV5-6
DNA: TGTGCCAGCACCCCGGGACAGGGCCCCTACGAGCAGTACTTC
CDR3: CASTPGQGPYEQYF

size: .
D: .
J: TRBJ2-1
V: TRBV4-3
DNA: TGCGCCAGCAGCCAAGATAAGGCGGGGACCTACAATGAGCAGTTCTTC
CDR3: CASSQDKAGTYNEQFF

size: .
D: .
J: TRBJ2-1
V: TRBV10-2
DNA: TGCGCCAGCAGTGTTGTGAGGGTCAATGAGCAGTTCTTC
CDR3: CASSVVRVNEQFF

size: .
D: TRBD1
J: TRBJ2-7
V: TRBV9
DNA: TGTGCCAGCAGCGCCTGGGGGACAGGGGTCTACGAGCAGTACTTC
CDR3: CASSAWGTGVYEQYF

size: .
D: .
J: TRBJ1-1
V: TRBV6-1
DNA: TGTGCCAGCACTCAAGGAGTCTTTTATGAGACTGAAGCTTTCTTT
CDR3: CASTQGVFYETEAFF

size: .
D: .
J: TRBJ2-7
V: TRBV14
DNA: TGTGCCAGCAGCCAAGCAGGGGCAGGGTTGGCCTACGAGCAGTACTTC
CDR3: CASSQAGAGLAYEQYF